This T cell receptor (beta chain) was sequenced during a study of CD8 T cells in ankylosing spondylitis (dated by TCRdb to 2016 to 2017). The study in broad terms: The study profiled T cell receptor beta repertoires in healthy donors and ankylosing spondylitis patients to find disease-linked TCR variants. Peripheral blood samples were taken, and synovial fluid was additionally collected from ankylosing spondylitis patients. In total, the full study cohort was made up of approximately 99 healthy donors and roughly 27 ankylosing spondylitis patients. Broad study findings and their caveats: The disease-linked clones were reported as significantly enriched in matched synovial fluid samples from ankylosing spondylitis patients. The disease-linked clones had a CD8+ phenotype and were found at relatively low frequencies in peripheral blood. Some TCR beta motif variants had previously been reported in synovial fluid and blood of reactive arthritis patients, which suggested common disease-initiation mechanisms. Blood from ankylosing spondylitis patients appeared to be characterized by a TCR beta motif made up of under ten highly homologous amino acid variants.

Sequenced on an Illumina HiSeq 2500. Quantitative 5'-RACE with molecular barcodes was used to prepare TCR beta libraries. The authors' pipeline ran thus. To identify disease-linked TCR variants, a new computational method was used, one built on a probabilistic model of VDJ rearrangement. TCRdb's own reprocessing of the public reads used fastp at Q25 and MiXCR and kept productive beta chains. Here each entry gathers all rows of one CDR3 protein and keeps the most common genes and DNA. Clone size and V and J calls follow TCRdb, not the original study. Here the sample has roughly 230,000 distinct CDR3 sequences; about 18% occur a single time. Clones ranked in the top ten supply less than 35% of the sample. Measured from the cysteine to the phenylalanine, the CDR3 is 14 residues long. The only DNA kept is the CDR3, 42 bases in frame from the first base. Relative to germline, V is 2 bases shorter and J is 1 base shorter, with 8 bases between their ends. CDR1 and CDR2, per the germline V gene, are MNHEY and SVGAGI.

As to this clonotype: Its antigen remains unidentified. Base quality data are lacking; no much larger clone is found one base away.

This TCR was sampled from a male donor with ankylosing spondylitis or in good health (not recorded which). Material: blood, either unsorted or a sorted T cell fraction (not recorded which). The V and J genes are TRBV6-5 and TRBJ1-1; a weak D assignment points to TRBD1 (5 bases agree). The CDR3: CASSYQGRNTEAFF. The sequence in DNA is TGTGCCAGCAGTTACCAGGGTAGGAACACTGAAGCTTTCTTT.